The 15 T cell receptor beta chains given below trace back to one sample, sequenced in a study of T-cell memory formation after mild COVID-19. MiXCR was run by TCRdb on the 5' RACE reads, yielding one entry per CDR3 protein. This table holds roughly 200,000 distinct CDR3 sequences, roughly 18% found once. The sequencing sample was made of PBMCs or a T cell subset sorted from them (not recorded which). These receptors were taken from an adult woman who had mild COVID-19 (a few samples of this study predate the infection). Cell type and time point are not known.

Written as DNA, the CDR3 is TGCGCCAGCAAGGAACAGGGCCCCACCTACGAGCAGTACTTC. Amino acids: CASKEQGPTYEQYF. V usage is TRBV5-1 and J usage is TRBJ2-7; maybe TRBD1 (6 bases). The length of the CDR3 is 14 residues. The germline V and J ends were trimmed by 6 bases and 2 bases, with 15 bases remaining between them. The germline gives CDR1 SGHRS, CDR2 YFSETQ.

This clonotype was seen only a few times. This rearrangement joins TRBV7-2 to TRBJ2-6; D is undetermined. CDR3 size: 15 residues. V lost 3 bases and J lost 0, with 6 bases in between. Germline V gene sequence: CDR1 SGHTA, CDR2 FQGNSA. CDR3 protein: CASSFSFSGANVLTF. CDR3 in DNA: TGTGCCAGCAGCTTTTCGTTCTCTGGGGCCAACGTCCTGACTTTC.

The CDR3 DNA follows: TGTGCCAGCAGTTCCTTTGTATCGGGGAACACTGAAGCTTTCTTT. It encodes CASSSFVSGNTEAFF. V is TRBV6-5 and J is TRBJ1-1; D is unclear. The CDR3 is 15 amino acids. Germline V gives CDR1 MNHEY, CDR2 SVGAGI. With 4 bases removed from V and 1 base from J, the gap between germline ends came to 13 bases.

This chain uses TRBV5-1 with TRBJ1-1; perhaps TRBD1 as D (6 bases). Trimming shortened V by 3 bases and J by 3 bases, and 12 bases separated the two germline ends. The germline V gene has CDR1 SGHRS and CDR2 YFSETQ. The CDR3 runs 14 residues. CDR3 residues: CASSWRDTHTEAFF. DNA for the CDR3: TGCGCCAGCAGCTGGAGGGACACCCACACTGAAGCTTTCTTT. Complete variable domain (other parts from reference TRBV5-1 and TRBJ1-1): KAGVTQTPRYLIKTRGQQVTLSCSPISGHRSVSWYQQTPGQGLQFLFEYFSETQRNKGNFPGRFSGRQFSNSRSEMNVSTLELGDSALYLCASSWRDTHTEAFFGQGTRLTVV.

The V call is TRBV4-1, the J call TRBJ2-3; 9 nucleotides align to TRBD1. After removal of 3 bases from V and 5 bases from J, the junction contained 6 bases not matched to a gene. The V gene's germline CDR1 is MGHRA and CDR2 YSYEKL. The length of the CDR3 is 15 residues. The CDR3 DNA reads as TGCGCCAGCAGCCAGGGGACAGGGACACAAGATACGCAGTATTTT. Its protein is CASSQGTGTQDTQYF.

CDR3 coding DNA: TGTGCCACCTCCCCATGGTCCATACCAAACACCTCAAACTCTGGGGCCAACGTCCTGACTTTC. Its protein is CATSPWSIPNTSNSGANVLTF. The chain has TRBV24-1 and TRBJ2-6; D not certain. CDR1 is KGHDR and CDR2 is SFDVKD in the germline V gene. Trimming stripped 9 bases from V and 0 bases from J, with 29 bases between. CDR3 length: 21 amino acids.

This clonotype occurred a few times. This chain uses TRBV7-9 with TRBJ2-3; perhaps TRBD2 as D (5 bases). This CDR3 is 16 amino acids long. The V end lost 5 bases, the J end lost 0 bases, and 15 bases lay between the germline ends. Germline V gene data show CDR1 as SEHNR and CDR2 as FQNEAQ (reference sequence). CDR3 in amino acids: CASSPGSFYSTDTQYF. CDR3 sequence (DNA): TGTGCCAGCAGCCCGGGGTCCTTTTATAGCACAGATACGCAGTATTTT.

This clonotype was seen a handful of times. The chain recombines TRBV7-8 with TRBJ2-7, with TRBD1 identical over 9 bases. Germline V lookup: CDR1 SGHVS, CDR2 FQNEAQ. Trimming at V came to 3 bases and at J to 4 bases, leaving 1 base not matched to a gene. The CDR3 has 13 amino acids. DNA of the CDR3: TGTGCCAGCAGCTTCGGGACAGGGTACGAGCAGTACTTC. Translated: CASSFGTGYEQYF.

This clonotype was seen ten or more times. J is TRBJ2-7 and V is TRBV9; D might be TRBD1 (5 bases). This CDR3 has 15 amino acids. Trimming removed 3 bases from V and 0 bases from J, with 13 bases in between. CDR1 is SGDLS, CDR2 YYNGEE, per germline. The chain's CDR3 is CASSADSPSSYEQYF. CDR3 nucleotides: TGTGCCAGCAGCGCAGACAGCCCAAGCTCCTACGAGCAGTACTTC.

This clonotype came up a few times. The rearrangement joins TRBV6-5 to TRBJ1-1; no definite D call. Germline CDR1 reads MNHEY; CDR2 reads SVGAGI. Trimming pared 4 bases from V and 8 bases from J, leaving 8 bases between. The CDR3 runs to 11 residues. The CDR3 spells CASSFGVEAFF. The CDR3 DNA follows: TGTGCCAGCAGTTTTGGGGTGGAAGCTTTCTTT.

This chain connects TRBV7-3 to TRBJ2-3; D call uncertain. Trimming left V 2 bases short and J 4 bases short, with 13 bases between. From germline, CDR1 is SGHTA and CDR2 FQGTGA. The CDR3 is 15 residues long. In nucleotides, the CDR3 is TGTGCCAGCAGCTTAGGACCAGGACCTGCAGATACGCAGTATTTT. It specifies CASSLGPGPADTQYF.

This CDR3 is CASSSAGRQGTEAFF. In nucleotides, the CDR3 is TGTGCCAGCAGCTCCGCGGGACGCCAGGGCACTGAAGCTTTCTTT. This sequence joins TRBV7-9 and TRBJ1-1; maybe TRBD1 (5 bases). Trimming shortened V by 4 bases and J by 4 bases, and 16 bases separated the two germline ends. CDR3 size: 15 residues. Germline V gene sequence: CDR1 SEHNR, CDR2 FQNEAQ (reference sequence).

J is TRBJ2-6 and V is TRBV4-2, with D unresolved. Germline V gene lookup returns CDR1 LGHNA and CDR2 YNFKEQ. The V gene lost 1 base and the J gene lost 0 bases, with 7 bases spanning the gap. The CDR3 totals 16 residues. CDR3 amino acids: CASSQAANSGANVLTF. CDR3 bases: TGTGCCAGCAGCCAAGCGGCGAACTCTGGGGCCAACGTCCTGACTTTC.

This clonotype showed up just a few times. This rearrangement joins TRBV12-3 or TRBV12-4 to TRBJ2-6, with D possibly matching TRBD1 (5 bases). The CDR3 contains 15 residues. V was shortened by 5 bases and J by 2 bases, with 10 bases between the two germline ends. The CDR3 reads CASSPAGTGANVLTF. Here the CDR3 DNA reads TGTGCCAGCAGTCCAGCAGGGACTGGGGCCAACGTCCTGACTTTC.

This chain links TRBV15 with TRBJ1-2; no clear D gene. Germline V gene lookup returns CDR1 LNHNV and CDR2 YYDKDF (reference sequence). This CDR3 contains 16 residues. V lost 0 bases to trimming and J lost 6 bases, with 17 bases between them. The CDR3 sequence: CATSRDYGSTLNGYTF. The DNA of the CDR3 is TGTGCCACCAGCAGAGATTATGGCAGCACGCTAAATGGCTACACCTTC.